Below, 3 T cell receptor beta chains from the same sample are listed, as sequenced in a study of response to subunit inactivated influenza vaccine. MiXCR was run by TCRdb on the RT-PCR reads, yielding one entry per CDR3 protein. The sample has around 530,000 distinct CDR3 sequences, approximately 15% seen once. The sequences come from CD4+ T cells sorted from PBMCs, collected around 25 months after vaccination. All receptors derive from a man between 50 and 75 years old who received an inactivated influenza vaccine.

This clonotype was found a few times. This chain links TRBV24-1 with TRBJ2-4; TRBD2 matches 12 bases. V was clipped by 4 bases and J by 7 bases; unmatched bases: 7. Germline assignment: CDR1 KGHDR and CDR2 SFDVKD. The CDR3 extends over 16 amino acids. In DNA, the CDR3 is TGTGCCACCAGTGACAACGGACTAGCGGGACTGAACATTCAGTACTTC. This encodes CATSDNGLAGLNIQYF.

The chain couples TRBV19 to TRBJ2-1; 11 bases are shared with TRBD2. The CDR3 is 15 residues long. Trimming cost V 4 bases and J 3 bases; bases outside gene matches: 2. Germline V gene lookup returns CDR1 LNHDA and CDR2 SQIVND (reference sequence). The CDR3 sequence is CASSTLAGGYNEQFF. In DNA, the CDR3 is TGTGCCAGTAGTACCCTAGCGGGGGGCTACAATGAGCAGTTCTTC.

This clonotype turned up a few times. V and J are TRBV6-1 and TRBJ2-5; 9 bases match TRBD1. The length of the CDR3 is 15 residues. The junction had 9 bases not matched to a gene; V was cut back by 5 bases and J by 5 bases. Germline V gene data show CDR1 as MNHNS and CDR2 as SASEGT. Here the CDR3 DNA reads TGTGCCAGCAGTACCGGACAGGGGATGTTTGAGACCCAGTACTTC. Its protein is CASSTGQGMFETQYF.